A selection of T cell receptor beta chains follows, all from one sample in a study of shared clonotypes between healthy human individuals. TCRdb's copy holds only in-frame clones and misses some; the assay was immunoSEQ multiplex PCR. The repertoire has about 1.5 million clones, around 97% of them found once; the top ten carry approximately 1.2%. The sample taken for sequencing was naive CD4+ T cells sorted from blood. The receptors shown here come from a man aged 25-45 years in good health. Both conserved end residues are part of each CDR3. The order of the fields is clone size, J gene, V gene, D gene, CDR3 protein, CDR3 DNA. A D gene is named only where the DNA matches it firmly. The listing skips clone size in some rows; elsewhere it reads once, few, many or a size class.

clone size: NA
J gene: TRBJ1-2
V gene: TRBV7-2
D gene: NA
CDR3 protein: CASSYKGTADGYTF
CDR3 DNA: TGTGCCAGCAGCTATAAGGGGACGGCCGATGGCTACACCTTC

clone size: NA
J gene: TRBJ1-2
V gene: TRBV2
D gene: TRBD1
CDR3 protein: CASKDRVNYGYTF
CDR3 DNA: TGTGCCAGCAAGGACAGGGTTAACTATGGCTACACCTTC

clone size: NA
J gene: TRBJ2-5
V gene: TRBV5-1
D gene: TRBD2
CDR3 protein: CASSLRLAGARETQYF
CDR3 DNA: TGCGCCAGCAGCTTGAGGTTAGCGGGAGCCCGGGAGACCCAGTACTTC

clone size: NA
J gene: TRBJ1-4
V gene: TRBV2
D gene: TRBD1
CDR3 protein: CASSGQGSAGEKLFF
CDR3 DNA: TGTGCCAGCAGCGGACAGGGCTCGGCGGGCGAAAAACTGTTTTTT

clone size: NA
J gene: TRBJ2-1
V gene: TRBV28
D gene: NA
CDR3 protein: CASTVAWAFNEQFF
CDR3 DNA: TGTGCCAGCACCGTAGCGTGGGCTTTCAATGAGCAGTTCTTC

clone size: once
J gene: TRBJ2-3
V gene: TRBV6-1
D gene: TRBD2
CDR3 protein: CASSVLAGSTDTQYF
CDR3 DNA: TGTGCCAGCAGTGTATTAGCGGGGAGCACAGATACGCAGTATTTT

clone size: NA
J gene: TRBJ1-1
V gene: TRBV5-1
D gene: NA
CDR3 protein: CASSLAIQGINTEAFF
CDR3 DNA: TGCGCCAGCAGCTTGGCGATCCAGGGGATAAACACTGAAGCTTTCTTT

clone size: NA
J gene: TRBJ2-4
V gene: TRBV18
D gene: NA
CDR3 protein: CASSNGGATKNIQYF
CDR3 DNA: TGTGCCAGCTCCAATGGAGGGGCCACCAAAAACATTCAGTACTTC

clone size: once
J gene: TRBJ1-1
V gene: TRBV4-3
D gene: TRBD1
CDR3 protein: CASSPRQGRKNTEAFF
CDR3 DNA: TGCGCCAGCAGCCCCCGACAGGGACGAAAGAACACTGAAGCTTTCTTT

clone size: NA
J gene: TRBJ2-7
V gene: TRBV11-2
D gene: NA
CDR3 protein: CASKIPGLRGEQYF
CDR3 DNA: TGTGCCAGCAAGATCCCGGGACTGCGCGGCGAGCAGTACTTC

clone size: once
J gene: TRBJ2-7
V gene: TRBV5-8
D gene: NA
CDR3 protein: CASSLGGAGEQYF
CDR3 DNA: TGTGCCAGCAGCTTGGGAGGGGCTGGCGAGCAGTACTTC

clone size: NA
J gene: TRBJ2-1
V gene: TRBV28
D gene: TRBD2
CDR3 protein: CASSFFSGRAYEQFF
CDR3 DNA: TGTGCCAGCAGTTTCTTTAGCGGGAGGGCCTATGAGCAGTTCTTC

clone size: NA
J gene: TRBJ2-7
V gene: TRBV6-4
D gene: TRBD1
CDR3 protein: CASSGQGCYEQYF
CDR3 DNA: TGTGCCAGCAGTGGACAGGGGTGCTACGAGCAGTACTTC

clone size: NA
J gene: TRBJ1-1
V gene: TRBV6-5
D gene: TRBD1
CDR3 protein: CASSRQGAVGEAFF
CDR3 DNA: TGTGCCAGCAGCCGACAGGGGGCCGTCGGTGAAGCTTTCTTT

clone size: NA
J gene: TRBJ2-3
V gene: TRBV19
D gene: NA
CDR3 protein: CASSIKRATDTQYF
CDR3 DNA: TGTGCCAGTAGTATCAAGAGGGCCACAGATACGCAGTATTTT

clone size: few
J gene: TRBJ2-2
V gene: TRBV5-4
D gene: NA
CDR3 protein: CASSLVAGTAGELFF
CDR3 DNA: TGTGCCAGCAGCTTAGTGGCCGGGACGGCCGGGGAGCTGTTTTTT

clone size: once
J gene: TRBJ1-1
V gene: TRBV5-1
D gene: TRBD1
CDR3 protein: CASSRQGLNTEAFF
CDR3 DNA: TGCGCCAGCAGCAGACAGGGGCTCAACACTGAAGCTTTCTTT